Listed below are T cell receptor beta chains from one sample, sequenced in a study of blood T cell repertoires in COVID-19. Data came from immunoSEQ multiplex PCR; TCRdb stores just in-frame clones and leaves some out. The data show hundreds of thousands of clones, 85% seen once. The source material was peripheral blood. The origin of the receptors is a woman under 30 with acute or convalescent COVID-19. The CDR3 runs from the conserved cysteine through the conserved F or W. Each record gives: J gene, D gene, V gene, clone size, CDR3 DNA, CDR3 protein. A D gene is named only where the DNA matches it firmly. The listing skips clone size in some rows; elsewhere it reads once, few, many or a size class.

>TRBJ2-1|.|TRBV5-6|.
TGTGCCAGCAGCCGAATAGCTTACAATGAGCAGTTCTTC
CASSRIAYNEQFF
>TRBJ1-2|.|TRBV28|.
TGTGCCAGCAGTTTAGCGACAGGCCCAATCTATGGCTACACCTTC
CASSLATGPIYGYTF
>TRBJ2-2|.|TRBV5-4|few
TGTGCCAGCAGCTTCGGGGGGGAGCTGTTTTTT
CASSFGGELFF
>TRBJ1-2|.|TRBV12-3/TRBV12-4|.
TGTGCCAGCAGTCCCCAGGAAGTCTATGGCTACACCTTC
CASSPQEVYGYTF
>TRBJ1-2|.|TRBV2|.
TGTGCCAGCGTATTTTCGACACCCCCTATGAGCTACACCTTC
CASVFSTPPMSYTF
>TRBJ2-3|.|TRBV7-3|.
TGTGCCAGCAGCTTAGGGGGGATCCCAGATACGCAGTATTTT
CASSLGGIPDTQYF
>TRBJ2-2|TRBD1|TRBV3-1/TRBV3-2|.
TGTGCCAGCAGCAAAGTCCCGGGACAGGGGCCCCCAGACACCGGGGAGCTGTTTTTT
CASSKVPGQGPPDTGELFF
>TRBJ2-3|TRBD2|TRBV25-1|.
TGTGCCAGCAGTGAAGGGACTAGCGGGGGGGTGGATACGCAGTATTTT
CASSEGTSGGVDTQYF
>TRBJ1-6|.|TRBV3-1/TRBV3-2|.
TGTGCCAGCAGCCAACTAGATTCACCCCTCCACTTT
CASSQLDSPLHF
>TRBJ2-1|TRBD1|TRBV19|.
TGTGCCAGTAGTATAGAAGGGACAGGGAAAACGCGTGAGCAGTTCTTC
CASSIEGTGKTREQFF
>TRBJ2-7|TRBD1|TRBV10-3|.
TGTGCCATCAGTGAGCAGGGGGCGAAAGAGCAGTACTTC
CAISEQGAKEQYF
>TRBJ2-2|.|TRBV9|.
TGTGCCAGCATTACCAGTCCCCCCCACCCGGGACAGAACACCGGGGAGCTGTTTTTT
CASITSPPHPGQNTGELFF
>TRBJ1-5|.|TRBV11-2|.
TGTGCCAGCAGCTTAGATGGGGGGGGTAGCAATCAGCCCCAGCATTTT
CASSLDGGGSNQPQHF
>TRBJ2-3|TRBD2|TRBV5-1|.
TGCGCCAGCAGCCCTAGTTCGGGGGGGAGGGCAGATACGCAGTATTTT
CASSPSSGGRADTQYF
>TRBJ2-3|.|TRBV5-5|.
TGTGCCAGCAGCTGGGACTGGGATGGGACAGATACGCAGTATTTT
CASSWDWDGTDTQYF
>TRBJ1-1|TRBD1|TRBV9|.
TGTGCCAGCAGCGTAGGAACAGGGGACACTGAAGCTTTCTTT
CASSVGTGDTEAFF
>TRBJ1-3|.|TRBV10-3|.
TGTGCCATCAGTGATGGCCTTCTAGCATCTGGAAACACCATATATTTT
CAISDGLLASGNTIYF
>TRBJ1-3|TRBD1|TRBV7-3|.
TGTGCCAGCAGCTTAAGCAGGGGGAACACCATATATTTT
CASSLSRGNTIYF
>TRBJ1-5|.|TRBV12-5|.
TGTGCTAGTGGTTCGGCCCCTCCGGGGCATTTT
CASGSAPPGHF
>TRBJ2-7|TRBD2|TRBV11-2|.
TGTGCCAGCAGCCGCACCGGGACTAGCGGGAGGATCCCCTACGAGCAGTACTTC
CASSRTGTSGRIPYEQYF
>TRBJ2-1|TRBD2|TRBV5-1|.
TGCGCCAGCAGCCCCGGGACATTCGGACTAGCGGACTACAATGAGCAGTTCTTC
CASSPGTFGLADYNEQFF
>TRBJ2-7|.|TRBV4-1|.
TGCGCCAGCAGCCAAGTAGGGGGGGAGTGGGAGCAGTACTTC
CASSQVGGEWEQYF
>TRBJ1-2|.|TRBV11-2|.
TGTGCCAGCAGCTCGGGGGGTGAGGGCTACACCTTC
CASSSGGEGYTF
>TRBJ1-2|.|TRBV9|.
TGTGCCAGCAGCTTAAACTATGGCTACACCTTC
CASSLNYGYTF
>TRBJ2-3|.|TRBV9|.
TGTGCCAGCAGCGTAGGCGCAGCGACTAGCACAGATACGCAGTATTTT
CASSVGAATSTDTQYF
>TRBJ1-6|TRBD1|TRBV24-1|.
TGTGCCACCAGTGATGCCAGGGGGCTTGGTAATTCACCCCTCCACTTT
CATSDARGLGNSPLHF
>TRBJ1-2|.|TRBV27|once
TGTGCCAGCAGTCGTCGCGGGGCCTATGGCTACACCTTC
CASSRRGAYGYTF
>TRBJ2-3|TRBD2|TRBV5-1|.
TGCGCCAGCAGCTCGGTGATTAGCGGGGGAAGCACAGATACGCAGTATTTT
CASSSVISGGSTDTQYF
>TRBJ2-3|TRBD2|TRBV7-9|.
TGTGCCAGCAGCTCGTGGACTAGCGGGGGGGCCGTAGATACGCAGTATTTT
CASSSWTSGGAVDTQYF
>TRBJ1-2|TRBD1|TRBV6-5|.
TGTGCCAGCAGGGGACAGGGGGCGAACTATGGCTACACCTTC
CASRGQGANYGYTF
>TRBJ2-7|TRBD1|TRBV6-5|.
TGTGCCAGCAGTTACTCGTCAGGGGGCTACGAGCAGTACTTC
CASSYSSGGYEQYF
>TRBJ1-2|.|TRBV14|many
TGTGCCAGCAGCCAGCAAAGGGGATTCTATGGCTACACCTTC
CASSQQRGFYGYTF
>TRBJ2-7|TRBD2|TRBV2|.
TGTGCCAGCAGACAGGGGACTAGCGGGAGCACCTACGAGCAGTACTTC
CASRQGTSGSTYEQYF
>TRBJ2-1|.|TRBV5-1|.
TGCGCCAGCAGCGGGGGGACTTTCTACAATGAGCAGTTCTTC
CASSGGTFYNEQFF
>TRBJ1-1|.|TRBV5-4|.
TGTGCCAGCAGCTTGGAACAGGGTGAGACTGAAGCTTTCTTT
CASSLEQGETEAFF
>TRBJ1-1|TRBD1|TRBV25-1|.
TGTGCCAGCAGTCTGACAGGGGGCCAGAACACTGAAGCTTTCTTT
CASSLTGGQNTEAFF
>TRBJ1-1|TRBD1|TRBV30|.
TGTGCCTGGACCCGGTCTAGGACAGGGGCGTCGAACACTGAAGCTTTCTTT
CAWTRSRTGASNTEAFF
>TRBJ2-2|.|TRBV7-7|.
TGTGCCAGCAGCTTAGGGACACCGAACACCGGGGAGCTGTTTTTT
CASSLGTPNTGELFF
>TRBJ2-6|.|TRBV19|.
TGTGCCAGCCATCCAGGGACTGGGGCCAACGTCCTGACTTTC
CASHPGTGANVLTF
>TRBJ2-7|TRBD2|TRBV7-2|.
TGTGCCAGCAGCTCCCGGAGTGTTCTAGCGGGAGCCTCCTACGAGCAGTACTTC
CASSSRSVLAGASYEQYF
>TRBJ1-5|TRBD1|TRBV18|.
TGTGCCAGCTCACCCGCAGGGGGCGCAGATCAGCCCCAGCATTTT
CASSPAGGADQPQHF
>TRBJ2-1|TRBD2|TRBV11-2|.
TGTGCCAGCGAATGGACTAGCGGGAGTAGTTTCAATGAGCAGTTCTTC
CASEWTSGSSFNEQFF
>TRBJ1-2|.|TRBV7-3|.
TGTGCCAGCAGCACCAGGGCAGGGTACGACTATGGCTACACCTTC
CASSTRAGYDYGYTF
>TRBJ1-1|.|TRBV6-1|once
TGTGCCAGCAGTGACCAGCTCAGGTTCATGAACACTGAAGCTTTCTTT
CASSDQLRFMNTEAFF
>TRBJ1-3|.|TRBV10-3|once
TGTGCCATCAGTGGCGGGGCAGGGAGAACTTTTGGAAACACCATATATTTT
CAISGGAGRTFGNTIYF
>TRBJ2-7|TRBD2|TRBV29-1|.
TGCAGCGCCCAGCTGAAGGGACTAGCGGGGGACTACGAGCAGTACTTC
CSAQLKGLAGDYEQYF
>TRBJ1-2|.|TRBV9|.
TGTGCCAGCAGCGTAGCTACGACGACAGGCTATGGCTACACCTTC
CASSVATTTGYGYTF
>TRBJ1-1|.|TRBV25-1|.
TGTGCCAGCAGGGAGGACGGCCGACCTTTCTTT
CASREDGRPFF
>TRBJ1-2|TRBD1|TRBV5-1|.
TGCGCCAGCAGCTTACAGGGGGGCCTTAACTATGGCTACACCTTC
CASSLQGGLNYGYTF
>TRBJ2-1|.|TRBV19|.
TGTGCCAGTAGTACTATCCAGGACAACTACAATGAGCAGTTCTTC
CASSTIQDNYNEQFF
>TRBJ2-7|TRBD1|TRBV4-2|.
TGTGCCAGCAGCCAGCAGGGACAGGGGGTCTTTTTGTACGAGCAGTACTTC
CASSQQGQGVFLYEQYF
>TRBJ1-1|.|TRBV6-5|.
TGTGCCAGCAGCACCCGGATGGGCCCGAACACTGAAGCTTTCTTT
CASSTRMGPNTEAFF